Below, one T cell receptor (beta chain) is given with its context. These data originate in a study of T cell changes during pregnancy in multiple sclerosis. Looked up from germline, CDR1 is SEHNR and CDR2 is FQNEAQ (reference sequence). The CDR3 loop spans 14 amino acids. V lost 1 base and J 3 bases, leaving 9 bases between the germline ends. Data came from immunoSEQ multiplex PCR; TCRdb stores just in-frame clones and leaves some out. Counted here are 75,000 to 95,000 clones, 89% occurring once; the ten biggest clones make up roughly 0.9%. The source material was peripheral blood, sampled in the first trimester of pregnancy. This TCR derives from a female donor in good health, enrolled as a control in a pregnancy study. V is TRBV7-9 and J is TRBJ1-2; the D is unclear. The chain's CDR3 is CASSLGSGDYGYTF. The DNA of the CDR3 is TGTGCCAGCAGCTTAGGGTCCGGGGACTATGGCTACACCTTC.